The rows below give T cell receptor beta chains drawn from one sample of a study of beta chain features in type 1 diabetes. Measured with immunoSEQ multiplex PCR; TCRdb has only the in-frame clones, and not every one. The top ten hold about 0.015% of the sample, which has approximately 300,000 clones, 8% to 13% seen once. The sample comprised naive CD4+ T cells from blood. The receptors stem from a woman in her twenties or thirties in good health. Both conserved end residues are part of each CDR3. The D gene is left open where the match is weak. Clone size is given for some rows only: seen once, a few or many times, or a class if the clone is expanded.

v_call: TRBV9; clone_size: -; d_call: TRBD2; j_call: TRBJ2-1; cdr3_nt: TGTGCCAGCAGCGCGGGGACTAGAGTTGAGCAGTTCTTC; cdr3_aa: CASSAGTRVEQFF
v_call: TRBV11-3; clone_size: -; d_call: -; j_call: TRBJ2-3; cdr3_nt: TGTGCCAGCAGCAACAGGGCCACAGATACGCAGTATTTT; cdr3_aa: CASSNRATDTQYF
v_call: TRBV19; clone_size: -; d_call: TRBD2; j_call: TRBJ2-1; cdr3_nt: TGTGCCAGCACTACTAGCGACCGCTCCTACAATGAGCAGTTCTTC; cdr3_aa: CASTTSDRSYNEQFF
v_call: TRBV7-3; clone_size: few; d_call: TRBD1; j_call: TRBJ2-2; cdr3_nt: TGTGCCAGCAGAGCAGGGACAGGGTTCACCGGGGAGCTGTTTTTT; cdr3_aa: CASRAGTGFTGELFF
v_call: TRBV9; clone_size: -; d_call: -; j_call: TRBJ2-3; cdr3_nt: TGTGCCAGCAGCGAGGCGGGACCCACAGATACGCAGTATTTT; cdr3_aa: CASSEAGPTDTQYF
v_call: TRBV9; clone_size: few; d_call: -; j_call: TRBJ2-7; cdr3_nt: TGTGCCAGCAGCGTAGAAGACGGACACTCCTACGAGCAGTACTTC; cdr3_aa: CASSVEDGHSYEQYF
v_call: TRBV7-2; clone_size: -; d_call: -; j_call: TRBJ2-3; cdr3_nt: TGTGCCAGCAGCCCTCCTGCTGGGCCAGATACGCAGTATTTT; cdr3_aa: CASSPPAGPDTQYF
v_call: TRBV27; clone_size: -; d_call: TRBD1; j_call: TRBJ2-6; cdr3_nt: TGTGCCAGCAGTTCTGGGACAGGGAGGGCTGGGGCCAACGTCCTGACTTTC; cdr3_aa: CASSSGTGRAGANVLTF
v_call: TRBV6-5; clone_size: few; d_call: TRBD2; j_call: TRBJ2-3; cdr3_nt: TGTGCCAGCAGTTGGACTAGCGGGACCACAGATACGCAGTATTTT; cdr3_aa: CASSWTSGTTDTQYF
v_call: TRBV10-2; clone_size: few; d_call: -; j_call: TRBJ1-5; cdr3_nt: TGCGCCAGCAGTGATGGGCAGGCTAGGGGTCAGCCCCAGCATTTT; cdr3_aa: CASSDGQARGQPQHF
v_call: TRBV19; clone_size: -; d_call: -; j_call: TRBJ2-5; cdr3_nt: TGTGCCAGTGGGGGCTTCCGGGAGACCCAGTACTTC; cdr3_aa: CASGGFRETQYF